This T cell receptor beta chain is drawn from a study of blood T cell repertoires in COVID-19. Across the study: Acute-phase and convalescent COVID-19 samples originated in the United States, Italy and Spain. T cells, B-cell-depleted T cells, or PBMCs provided the cDNA or gDNA that served as material.

There are 15 residues in the CDR3. V lost 4 bases to trimming and J lost 0 bases; unmatched junction nucleotides: 5. Germline-derived CDR1 and CDR2 are MDHEN and SYDVKM. The authors' processing: Reference gene primer amplification yielded estimated nucleated cell counts. Here immunoSEQ multiplex PCR was the method, and the copy in TCRdb shows in-frame clones only, minus some. Clone size and V and J calls were adopted from that table, with D and trimming inferred from the DNA. Counted here are roughly 320,000 clones, around nine tenths occurring once; the ten biggest clones make up 1% to 1.5%. Material: peripheral blood. This clonotype originated in a man aged 70 or older with acute or convalescent COVID-19. J is TRBJ2-7 and V is TRBV28, with 8 bases aligning to TRBD1. The CDR3 coding sequence is TGTGCCAGCAGTTCGGCCGGGACAGGCTCCTACGAGCAGTACTTC. The encoded protein is CASSSAGTGSYEQYF.